This is a list of T cell receptor beta chains from one sample in a study of cytomegalovirus exposure and HLA in healthy donors. Sequencing used immunoSEQ multiplex PCR; TCRdb keeps in-frame clones, though not all of them. This sample has under 200,000 clones, with approximately 82% found just once. Sequencing was carried out using PBMCs. The origin of the receptors is a woman aged 18 to 35 in good health and CMV-seronegative. CDR3s include the opening cysteine and the closing phenylalanine or tryptophan. The D gene is left open where the match is weak. The listing skips clone size in some rows; elsewhere it reads once, few, many or a size class.

clone size: few; D gene: TRBD1; J gene: TRBJ2-2; V gene: TRBV10-1; CDR3 DNA: TGCGCCAGCAGTTCATTTTTGGACAGGGGGCGAGGCGGGGAGCTGTTTTTT; CDR3 protein: CASSSFLDRGRGGELFF
clone size: NA; D gene: NA; J gene: TRBJ2-3; V gene: TRBV5-1; CDR3 DNA: TGCGCCAGCAGCGTGGAAGGTGGCGGGCCTGTTAGCACAGATACGCAGTATTTT; CDR3 protein: CASSVEGGGPVSTDTQYF
clone size: NA; D gene: TRBD1; J gene: TRBJ2-7; V gene: TRBV4-3; CDR3 DNA: TGCGCCAGCAGCCAATGGCTCGATCCACAGGGGGGCGAGCAGTACTTC; CDR3 protein: CASSQWLDPQGGEQYF
clone size: NA; D gene: NA; J gene: TRBJ2-7; V gene: TRBV7-9; CDR3 DNA: TGTGCCAGCAGCTTGGCCAGCATCCATCGAGGGGAGCAGTACTTC; CDR3 protein: CASSLASIHRGEQYF
clone size: NA; D gene: TRBD2; J gene: TRBJ2-1; V gene: TRBV27; CDR3 DNA: TGTGCCAGCGGACCGGGACTAGGGGCCTACAATGAGCAGTTCTTC; CDR3 protein: CASGPGLGAYNEQFF
clone size: few; D gene: TRBD1; J gene: TRBJ1-1; V gene: TRBV4-3; CDR3 DNA: TGCGCCAGCAGCCAAGGCGTTAGGACAGGGAATGAAGCTTTCTTT; CDR3 protein: CASSQGVRTGNEAFF
clone size: few; D gene: NA; J gene: TRBJ1-1; V gene: TRBV10-2; CDR3 DNA: TGCGCCAGCAGTGAGTGGGGCAGAGCGAACACTGAAGCTTTCTTT; CDR3 protein: CASSEWGRANTEAFF
clone size: few; D gene: TRBD1; J gene: TRBJ1-3; V gene: TRBV10-3; CDR3 DNA: TGTGCCATCAGTGAGTCGGGACAGGGCTCTGGAAACACCATATATTTT; CDR3 protein: CAISESGQGSGNTIYF
clone size: NA; D gene: NA; J gene: TRBJ2-2; V gene: TRBV12-5; CDR3 DNA: TGTGCTAGTGGTTTGGAGGGGTTAACCGGGGAGCTGTTTTTT; CDR3 protein: CASGLEGLTGELFF
clone size: NA; D gene: TRBD1; J gene: TRBJ2-5; V gene: TRBV7-9; CDR3 DNA: TGTTCCAGCAGCAACGTGGTACAGGGGGAGACCCAGTACTTC; CDR3 protein: CSSSNVVQGETQYF
clone size: NA; D gene: NA; J gene: TRBJ2-7; V gene: TRBV2; CDR3 DNA: TGTGCCAGCAGTGAGGAGGGAAAATACGAGCAGTACTTC; CDR3 protein: CASSEEGKYEQYF
clone size: NA; D gene: TRBD1; J gene: TRBJ1-2; V gene: TRBV5-1; CDR3 DNA: TGCGCCAGCAGCTATTCTCTGGACAGGGGGCATTACTATGGCTACACCTTC; CDR3 protein: CASSYSLDRGHYYGYTF
clone size: NA; D gene: TRBD2; J gene: TRBJ2-3; V gene: TRBV11-3; CDR3 DNA: TGTGCCAGCAGCCCGCCTCGGGGGGGGGCAGATACGCAGTATTTT; CDR3 protein: CASSPPRGGADTQYF
clone size: NA; D gene: NA; J gene: TRBJ2-7; V gene: TRBV6-1; CDR3 DNA: TGTGCCAGCAGTGACGGGGTCGGCTACGAGCAGTACTTC; CDR3 protein: CASSDGVGYEQYF
clone size: NA; D gene: NA; J gene: TRBJ1-2; V gene: TRBV28; CDR3 DNA: TGTGCCAGCAGCTATGCCTCTACAGTTAACTATGGCTACACCTTC; CDR3 protein: CASSYASTVNYGYTF
clone size: few; D gene: NA; J gene: TRBJ2-2; V gene: TRBV2; CDR3 DNA: TGTGCCAGCAGTGACAGTTACACCGGGGAGCTGTTTTTT; CDR3 protein: CASSDSYTGELFF
clone size: NA; D gene: TRBD1; J gene: TRBJ1-2; V gene: TRBV28; CDR3 DNA: TGTGCCAGCAGTTTATCCGACAGGGCTTACACCTTC; CDR3 protein: CASSLSDRAYTF
clone size: NA; D gene: TRBD2; J gene: TRBJ2-3; V gene: TRBV27; CDR3 DNA: TGTGCCAGCAGTTCGCGCCCGGGAGGAGCAGATACGCAGTATTTT; CDR3 protein: CASSSRPGGADTQYF
clone size: NA; D gene: NA; J gene: TRBJ2-5; V gene: TRBV5-8; CDR3 DNA: TGTGCCAGCAGCTTTTCCGGACATAGCCAAGAGACCCAGTACTTC; CDR3 protein: CASSFSGHSQETQYF
clone size: NA; D gene: TRBD1; J gene: TRBJ1-1; V gene: TRBV19; CDR3 DNA: TGTGCCAGTAGTATGACAGGGCCTATGAACACTGAAGCTTTCTTT; CDR3 protein: CASSMTGPMNTEAFF
clone size: NA; D gene: TRBD2; J gene: TRBJ2-1; V gene: TRBV9; CDR3 DNA: TGTGCCAGCAGCGTAGGGGGACTAGCGAGCAATGAGCAGTTCTTC; CDR3 protein: CASSVGGLASNEQFF
clone size: NA; D gene: TRBD1; J gene: TRBJ2-2; V gene: TRBV28; CDR3 DNA: TGTGCCAGCACCTCACTATTAGGGACAGAAAACACCGGGGAGCTGTTTTTT; CDR3 protein: CASTSLLGTENTGELFF